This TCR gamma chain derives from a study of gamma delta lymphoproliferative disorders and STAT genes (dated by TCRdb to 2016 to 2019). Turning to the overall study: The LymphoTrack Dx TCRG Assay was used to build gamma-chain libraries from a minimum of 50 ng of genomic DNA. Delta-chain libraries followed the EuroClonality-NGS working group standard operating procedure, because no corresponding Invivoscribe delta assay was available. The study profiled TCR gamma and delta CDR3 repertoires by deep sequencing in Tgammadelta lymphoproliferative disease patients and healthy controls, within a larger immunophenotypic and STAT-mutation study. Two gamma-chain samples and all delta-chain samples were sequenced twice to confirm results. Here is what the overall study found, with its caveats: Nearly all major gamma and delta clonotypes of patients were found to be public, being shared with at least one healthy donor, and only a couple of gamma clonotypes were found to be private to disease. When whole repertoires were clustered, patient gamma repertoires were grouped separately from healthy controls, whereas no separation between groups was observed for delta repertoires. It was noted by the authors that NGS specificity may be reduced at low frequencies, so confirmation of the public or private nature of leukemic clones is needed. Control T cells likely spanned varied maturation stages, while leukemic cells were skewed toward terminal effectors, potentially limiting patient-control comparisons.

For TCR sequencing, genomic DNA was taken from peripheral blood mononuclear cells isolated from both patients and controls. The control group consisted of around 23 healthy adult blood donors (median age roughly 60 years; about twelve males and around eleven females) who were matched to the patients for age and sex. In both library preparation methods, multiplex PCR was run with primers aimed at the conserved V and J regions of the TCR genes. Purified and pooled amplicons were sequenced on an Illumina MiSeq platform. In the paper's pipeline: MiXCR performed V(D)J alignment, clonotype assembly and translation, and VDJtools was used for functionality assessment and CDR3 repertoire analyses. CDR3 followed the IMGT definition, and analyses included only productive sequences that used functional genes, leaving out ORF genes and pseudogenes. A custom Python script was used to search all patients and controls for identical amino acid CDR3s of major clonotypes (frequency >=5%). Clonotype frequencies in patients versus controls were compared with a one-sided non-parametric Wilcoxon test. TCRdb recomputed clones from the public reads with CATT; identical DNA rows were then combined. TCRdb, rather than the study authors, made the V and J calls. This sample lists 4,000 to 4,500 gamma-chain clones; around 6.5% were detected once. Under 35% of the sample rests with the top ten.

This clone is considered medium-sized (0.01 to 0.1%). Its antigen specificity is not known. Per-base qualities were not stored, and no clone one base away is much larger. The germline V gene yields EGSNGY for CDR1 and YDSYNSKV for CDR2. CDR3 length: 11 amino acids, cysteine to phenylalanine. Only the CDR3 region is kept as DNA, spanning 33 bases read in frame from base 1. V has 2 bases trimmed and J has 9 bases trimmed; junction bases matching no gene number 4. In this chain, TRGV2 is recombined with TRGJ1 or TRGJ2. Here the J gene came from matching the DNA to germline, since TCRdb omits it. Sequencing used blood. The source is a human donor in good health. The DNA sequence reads TGTGCCACCTGGGACGAGACTAAGAAACTCTTT. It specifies CATWDETKKLF.